This TCR beta chain was profiled in a study of blood T cells in healthy people across ages. Study-wide points: TCR beta diversity correlated strongly with naive T cell percentage.

Worth noting for this clonotype: What it recognizes is unknown.

Next came a second PCR, run for about 7 to 12 cycles, which used a sample-barcoded 5' primer along with a J-beta primer mix. TCRdb re-derived calls from the 5' RACE reads in MiXCR, one entry per CDR3 protein. The sample has 700,000 to 850,000 distinct CDR3 sequences, roughly 50% seen once; the top ten hold around 40%. Per the germline V gene, CDR1 is SGHTA and CDR2 is FQGNSA. The CDR3 has 13 residues. The V and J ends lost 5 bases and 5 bases, in that order; junction bases with no gene match: 3. The sequence was collected from an elderly man in good health. This rearrangement joins TRBV7-2 to TRBJ1-5; 7 bases line up with TRBD1. The sequencing input was blood. The CDR3 DNA follows: TGTGCCAGCAGCGCGGACAGGCATCAGCCCCAGCATTTT. Translation gives CASSADRHQPQHF.